The present T cell receptor (beta chain) was sequenced within a study of blood T cell repertoires in COVID-19. The table came from immunoSEQ multiplex PCR; TCRdb's copy has only in-frame clones and leaves some out. The data show around 260,000 clones, around 83% seen once. The CDR3 contains 15 residues. Per germline, CDR1 PRHDT and CDR2 FYEKMQ (reference sequence). The V gene end was trimmed by 2 bases and the J gene end by 2 bases; junction bases not matched to a gene: 3. The chain employs TRBV13 and TRBJ2-1; 7 nucleotides match TRBD1. The specimen was peripheral blood. This sequence originates from a man younger than 35 with active or convalescent COVID-19. CDR3 in amino acids: CASSLRTGPYNEQFF. In DNA, the CDR3 is TGTGCCAGCAGCTTAAGGACAGGTCCCTACAATGAGCAGTTCTTC.